The rows below give T cell receptor beta chains drawn from one sample of a study of blood T cell repertoires in COVID-19. Using immunoSEQ multiplex PCR, the repertoire was profiled, and TCRdb retains in-frame clones only, with some absent. The sample lists 200,000 to 300,000 clones, 85% to 90% occurring once. Sequencing was carried out using peripheral blood. These receptors all stem from a woman aged 55-75 years with COVID-19, enrolled during active disease. The CDR3 runs from the conserved cysteine through the conserved F or W. D genes are given only for firm matches. Not all rows give a size; the values are once, few, many and, for expanded clones, a class.

J gene,V gene,clone size,D gene,CDR3 DNA,CDR3 protein
TRBJ1-4,TRBV28,-,TRBD1,TGTGCCAGCAGTTTGACAGGGCTTGCAACTAATGAAAAACTGTTTTTT,CASSLTGLATNEKLFF
TRBJ1-5,TRBV7-2,-,-,TGTGCCAGCAGCTTGGGAGAATATCAGCCCCAGCATTTT,CASSLGEYQPQHF
TRBJ2-2,TRBV12-3/TRBV12-4,-,-,TGTGCCAGCAGTTTTAGCGGGGAGCTGTTTTTT,CASSFSGELFF
TRBJ1-1,TRBV9,-,TRBD1,TGTGCCAGCAGCGTGAGACAGGGGTCGTCGACTGAAGCTTTCTTT,CASSVRQGSSTEAFF
TRBJ2-7,TRBV29-1,-,TRBD1,TGCAGCGTGCCAAGTGTTATTAGGACAGGGGCCTCGGAGCAGTACTTC,CSVPSVIRTGASEQYF
TRBJ2-5,TRBV5-6,-,TRBD2,TGTGCCAGCCTTAGACTAGCGGGAATCCAAGAGACCCAGTACTTC,CASLRLAGIQETQYF
TRBJ1-5,TRBV28,once,TRBD1,TGTGCCAGCAGCCCTGGGGGACAGGAGGATCAGCCCCAGCATTTT,CASSPGGQEDQPQHF
TRBJ1-1,TRBV30,few,-,TGTGCCTGGAGTGTACTCCGGAACACTGAAGCTTTCTTT,CAWSVLRNTEAFF
TRBJ2-7,TRBV13,-,-,TGTGCCAGCAGCCCTCAGGGGGCGGGAGAATTGCCCGAGCAGTACTTC,CASSPQGAGELPEQYF
TRBJ1-1,TRBV27,-,-,TGTGCCAGCAGTTTTGTTGTCGGGTCGGGTGAAGCTTTCTTT,CASSFVVGSGEAFF
TRBJ2-5,TRBV9,-,TRBD1,TGTGCCAGCAGCCTCCGACAGGGACAAGAGACCCAGTACTTC,CASSLRQGQETQYF
TRBJ2-1,TRBV7-3,-,-,TGTGCCAGCAGCTTAACTGGGGGCGGCGGAGAGCAGTTCTTC,CASSLTGGGGEQFF
TRBJ2-1,TRBV4-1,-,TRBD1,TGCGCCAGCAGCCAAGGGGCTTTCCGACGGGACAGTTACAATGAGCAGTTCTTC,CASSQGAFRRDSYNEQFF
TRBJ2-3,TRBV4-2,-,-,TGTGCCAGCAGCCAAGGGACTGCCCCGGATACGCAGTATTTT,CASSQGTAPDTQYF
TRBJ2-1,TRBV20-1,-,-,TGCAGTGCGGAGGACTACAATGAGCAGTTCTTC,CSAEDYNEQFF
TRBJ2-7,TRBV7-9,-,-,TGTGCCAGCAGCTTACCAGGGGGAGGCGAGCAGTACTTC,CASSLPGGGEQYF
TRBJ1-2,TRBV7-9,-,-,TGTGCCAGCAGCTCGAGTACAATACAGGGTTATGGCTACACCTTC,CASSSSTIQGYGYTF
TRBJ2-5,TRBV3-1/TRBV3-2,-,TRBD2,TGTGCCAGCAGCCGGAGACTAGCGGGAGAAAGGGAGACCCAGTACTTC,CASSRRLAGERETQYF
TRBJ2-5,TRBV5-8,-,-,TGTGCCAGCAGCTTTCGGGGGGCGGCCCAGTACTTC,CASSFRGAAQYF
TRBJ2-5,TRBV2,-,-,TGTGCCAGCAGTGTTTCCAGGGTGGGAGAGACCCAGTACTTC,CASSVSRVGETQYF
TRBJ2-7,TRBV27,-,TRBD2,TGTGCCAGCAGCTATAGCGGGAGGGGCTACGAGCAGTACTTC,CASSYSGRGYEQYF
TRBJ1-1,TRBV28,-,TRBD1,TGTGCCAGCAGTGGACGGACAGGGTGGTCCACTGAAGCTTTCTTT,CASSGRTGWSTEAFF
TRBJ1-3,TRBV19,-,-,TGTGCCAGTAGTATTAGACAGCGCCCCTCTGGAAACACCATATATTTT,CASSIRQRPSGNTIYF
TRBJ2-1,TRBV10-1,-,TRBD2,TGCGCCAGCAGTGAAACTAGCGAGAGCTCCTACAATGAGCAGTTCTTC,CASSETSESSYNEQFF
TRBJ1-2,TRBV18,once,-,TGTGCCAGCTCACCCGTACGGACTGACTATGGCTACACCTTC,CASSPVRTDYGYTF
TRBJ2-7,TRBV6-2/TRBV6-3,-,TRBD1,TGTGCCAGCAGTCGGACAGGGGTTGCGTACGAGCAGTACTTC,CASSRTGVAYEQYF
TRBJ2-5,TRBV5-1,-,TRBD2,TGCGCCAGCAGCTTGGTGCCTAGCGGGAGGGCCTGGGAGACCCAGTACTTC,CASSLVPSGRAWETQYF
TRBJ2-1,TRBV10-3,few,TRBD1,TGTGCCATCAGAGCCGGGACAGGGGCCGGGGAGGGGCAGTTCTTC,CAIRAGTGAGEGQFF
TRBJ1-5,TRBV7-7,-,TRBD1,TGTGCCAGCAGCGCAGCAGGGGGCGGTCAGCCCCAGCATTTT,CASSAAGGGQPQHF